Listed here are 17 T cell receptor beta chains from one sample, sequenced in a study of T cell changes during pregnancy in multiple sclerosis. Sequencing was performed with immunoSEQ multiplex PCR; in TCRdb, only in-frame clones are kept and a portion is missing. The profile shows 35,000 to 45,000 clones, 91% of them singletons. The sequences come from CD4+ T cells from peripheral blood mononuclear cells, collected in the second trimester of pregnancy. These receptors all come from a female donor in good health, enrolled as a control in a pregnancy study.

In its sample, this clone was seen once. The V and J genes are TRBV6-6 and TRBJ1-5, with TRBD1 identical over 11 bases. The CDR3 totals 15 residues. The germline V gene has CDR1 MNHNY and CDR2 SVGAGI (reference sequence). The junction had 7 bases not matched to a gene; V was cut back by 5 bases and J by 7 bases. CDR3 in DNA: TGTGCCAGCAGTGGCCGGACAGGGGGCCGACAGCCCCAGCATTTT. It translates to CASSGRTGGRQPQHF.

V gene TRBV19 combines with J gene TRBJ1-2; TRBD1 might be the D (6 bases). CDR3 length: 16 residues. V lost 3 bases, J lost 4 bases, and 18 bases lay in between. Per germline, CDR1 LNHDA and CDR2 SQIVND (reference sequence). The CDR3 DNA sequence: TGTGCCAGTAGTATCACGGGGCTGGGGGCCTCCTATGGCTACACCTTC. Translated: CASSITGLGASYGYTF.

The J gene is TRBJ2-3, the V gene TRBV5-1; 8 bases are a match to TRBD2. Germline V gene sequence: CDR1 SGHRS, CDR2 YFSETQ. The J segment lost 5 bases and the V segment lost 6 bases, leaving 11 bases of the junction unmatched. The CDR3 is 15 amino acids. The CDR3 loop reads CASTTGTSIQDTQYF. The CDR3 DNA reads as TGCGCCAGCACTACCGGGACTAGTATTCAAGATACGCAGTATTTT.

The genes are TRBV28 and TRBJ2-2; 7 bases align to TRBD2. This CDR3 has 19 residues. The germline V gene has CDR1 MDHEN and CDR2 SYDVKM. With V trimmed by 3 bases and J by 1 base, 14 bases remained unmatched. CDR3 residues: CASSFSGFSLAENTGELFF. DNA of the CDR3: TGTGCCAGCAGTTTTTCGGGGTTTTCCCTAGCGGAGAACACCGGGGAGCTGTTTTTT.

The V gene is TRBV9, the J gene TRBJ2-7; 11 nucleotides agree with TRBD2. This CDR3 is 15 amino acids long. The V gene's germline CDR1 is SGDLS and CDR2 YYNGEE. With V trimmed by 0 bases and J by 2 bases, 1 base remained unmatched. CDR3 nucleotide sequence: TGTGCCAGCAGCGTAGCTAGCGGGAGGACCTACGAGCAGTACTTC. Protein product: CASSVASGRTYEQYF.

The chain uses TRBV7-2 and TRBJ1-2, with a tentative D call TRBD1 (5 bases). Germline V gene data show CDR1 as SGHTA and CDR2 as FQGNSA. The CDR3 contains 13 residues. V was trimmed by 3 bases and J by 7 bases, leaving 12 bases between them. The CDR3 region has the DNA TGTGCCAGCAGCTTGGGAGGGGCCCGTGGCTACACCTTC. Amino acid sequence: CASSLGGARGYTF.

CDR3 region: CAIGGATGQGVYEQYF. The CDR3 region has the DNA TGTGCCATCGGGGGAGCGACGGGACAGGGGGTCTACGAGCAGTACTTC. This chain links TRBV10-3 with TRBJ2-7; 11 nucleotides align to TRBD1. The CDR3 has 16 residues. In germline, CDR1 is ENHRY, CDR2 SYGVKD. V shed 8 bases, J shed 3 bases, and the junction held 12 bases outside the gene matches.

The chain uses TRBV5-5 and TRBJ1-6, with 9 bases that match TRBD1. The V gene's germline CDR1 is SGHKS and CDR2 YYEKEE (reference sequence). This CDR3 comprises 18 residues. V lost 3 bases, J lost 6 bases, and 13 bases stayed unmatched. CDR3 in DNA: TGTGCCAGCAGCTCGTGGCGCGGACAGGGGATAAGTAATTCACCCCTCCACTTT. Translating gives CASSSWRGQGISNSPLHF.

The chain recombines TRBV2 with TRBJ2-3; 9 bases agree with TRBD2. The CDR3 is made up of 16 amino acids. The junction had 14 bases not matched to a gene; V was cut back by 6 bases and J by 7 bases. Germline CDR1 is SNHLY and CDR2 is FYNNEI. This chain's CDR3 is CASSVVAGGPRNTQYF. The CDR3 bases are TGTGCCAGCAGCGTGGTTGCGGGAGGGCCTCGGAATACGCAGTATTTT.

The DNA for the CDR3 is TGTGCCAGCAGCCAAGATTTCCGGGGGGCTAATACGCAGTATTTT. Amino acids: CASSQDFRGANTQYF. The V call is TRBV4-2, the J call TRBJ2-3, with D possibly matching TRBD2 (7 bases). The CDR3 contains 15 residues. CDR1 is LGHNA, CDR2 YNFKEQ, per germline. V lost 0 bases and J 7 bases, leaving 14 bases between the germline ends.

The chain recombines TRBV28 with TRBJ2-1; the match to TRBD2 covers 13 bases. CDR1 and CDR2 from the germline V gene are MDHEN and SYDVKM. Trimming took 3 bases from V and 7 from J; bases not matched to a gene: 3. This CDR3 region has 15 residues. The CDR3 region has the DNA TGTGCCAGCAGTTTCGCGACTAGCGGGAGGAATGAGCAGTTCTTC. Residues: CASSFATSGRNEQFF.

V gene TRBV4-2 combines with J gene TRBJ2-5; maybe TRBD2 (5 bases). Germline V gene data show CDR1 as LGHNA and CDR2 as YNFKEQ. Trimming cost V 0 bases and J 7 bases, with 12 bases left between them. CDR3 length: 14 residues. In DNA, the CDR3 is TGTGCCAGCAGCCAAGATGCGAGGGTGTCGACCCAGTACTTC. It is translated as CASSQDARVSTQYF.

This clone was counted a few times. CDR3 region: CSVWTGDTGELFF. In nucleotides, the CDR3 is TGCAGCGTTTGGACAGGGGACACCGGGGAGCTGTTTTTT. The V gene is TRBV29-1, the J gene TRBJ2-2; 9 bases map to TRBD1. The CDR3 has 13 residues. The ends lost 5 bases at V and 3 bases at J; junction bases unmatched: 1. Germline V gene lookup returns CDR1 SQVTM and CDR2 ANQGSEA.

The chain couples TRBV28 to TRBJ1-2, with 7 bases aligning to TRBD1. Germline lookup yields CDR1 MDHEN and CDR2 SYDVKM. The CDR3 is 14 residues long. J lost 4 bases, V lost 5 bases, and 7 bases had no gene match. The CDR3: CASSDTGASYGYTF. CDR3 DNA: TGTGCCAGCAGTGACACAGGGGCCAGCTATGGCTACACCTTC.

The genes are TRBV5-1 and TRBJ1-5; D is undetermined. The germline V gene encodes CDR1 SGHRS and CDR2 YFSETQ. The CDR3 runs to 13 residues. Trimming took off 3 bases at V and 5 bases at J, with 9 bases between the two ends. This CDR3 reads CASSSGRDQPQHF. CDR3 nucleotides: TGCGCCAGCAGCTCCGGGAGGGATCAGCCCCAGCATTTT.

The rearrangement joins TRBV7-9 to TRBJ2-5; 12 bases align to TRBD2. Looked up from germline, CDR1 is SEHNR and CDR2 is FQNEAQ (reference sequence). Trimming cost V 1 base and J 5 bases; bases outside gene matches: 2. The CDR3 has 15 amino acids. The CDR3, as DNA: TGTGCCAGCAGCTTAGGGACTAGCGGGGTGGAGACCCAGTACTTC. It translates to CASSLGTSGVETQYF.

This chain links TRBV6-5 with TRBJ2-7; TRBD2 agrees at 9 bases. The junction had 6 bases not matched to a gene; V was cut back by 0 bases and J by 3 bases. CDR1 and CDR2 (germline): MNHEY, SVGAGI. The CDR3 has 16 residues. The CDR3, as DNA: TGTGCCAGCAGTTACTCGAGGGCGGGAGGGGTCTACGAGCAGTACTTC. Protein product: CASSYSRAGGVYEQYF.